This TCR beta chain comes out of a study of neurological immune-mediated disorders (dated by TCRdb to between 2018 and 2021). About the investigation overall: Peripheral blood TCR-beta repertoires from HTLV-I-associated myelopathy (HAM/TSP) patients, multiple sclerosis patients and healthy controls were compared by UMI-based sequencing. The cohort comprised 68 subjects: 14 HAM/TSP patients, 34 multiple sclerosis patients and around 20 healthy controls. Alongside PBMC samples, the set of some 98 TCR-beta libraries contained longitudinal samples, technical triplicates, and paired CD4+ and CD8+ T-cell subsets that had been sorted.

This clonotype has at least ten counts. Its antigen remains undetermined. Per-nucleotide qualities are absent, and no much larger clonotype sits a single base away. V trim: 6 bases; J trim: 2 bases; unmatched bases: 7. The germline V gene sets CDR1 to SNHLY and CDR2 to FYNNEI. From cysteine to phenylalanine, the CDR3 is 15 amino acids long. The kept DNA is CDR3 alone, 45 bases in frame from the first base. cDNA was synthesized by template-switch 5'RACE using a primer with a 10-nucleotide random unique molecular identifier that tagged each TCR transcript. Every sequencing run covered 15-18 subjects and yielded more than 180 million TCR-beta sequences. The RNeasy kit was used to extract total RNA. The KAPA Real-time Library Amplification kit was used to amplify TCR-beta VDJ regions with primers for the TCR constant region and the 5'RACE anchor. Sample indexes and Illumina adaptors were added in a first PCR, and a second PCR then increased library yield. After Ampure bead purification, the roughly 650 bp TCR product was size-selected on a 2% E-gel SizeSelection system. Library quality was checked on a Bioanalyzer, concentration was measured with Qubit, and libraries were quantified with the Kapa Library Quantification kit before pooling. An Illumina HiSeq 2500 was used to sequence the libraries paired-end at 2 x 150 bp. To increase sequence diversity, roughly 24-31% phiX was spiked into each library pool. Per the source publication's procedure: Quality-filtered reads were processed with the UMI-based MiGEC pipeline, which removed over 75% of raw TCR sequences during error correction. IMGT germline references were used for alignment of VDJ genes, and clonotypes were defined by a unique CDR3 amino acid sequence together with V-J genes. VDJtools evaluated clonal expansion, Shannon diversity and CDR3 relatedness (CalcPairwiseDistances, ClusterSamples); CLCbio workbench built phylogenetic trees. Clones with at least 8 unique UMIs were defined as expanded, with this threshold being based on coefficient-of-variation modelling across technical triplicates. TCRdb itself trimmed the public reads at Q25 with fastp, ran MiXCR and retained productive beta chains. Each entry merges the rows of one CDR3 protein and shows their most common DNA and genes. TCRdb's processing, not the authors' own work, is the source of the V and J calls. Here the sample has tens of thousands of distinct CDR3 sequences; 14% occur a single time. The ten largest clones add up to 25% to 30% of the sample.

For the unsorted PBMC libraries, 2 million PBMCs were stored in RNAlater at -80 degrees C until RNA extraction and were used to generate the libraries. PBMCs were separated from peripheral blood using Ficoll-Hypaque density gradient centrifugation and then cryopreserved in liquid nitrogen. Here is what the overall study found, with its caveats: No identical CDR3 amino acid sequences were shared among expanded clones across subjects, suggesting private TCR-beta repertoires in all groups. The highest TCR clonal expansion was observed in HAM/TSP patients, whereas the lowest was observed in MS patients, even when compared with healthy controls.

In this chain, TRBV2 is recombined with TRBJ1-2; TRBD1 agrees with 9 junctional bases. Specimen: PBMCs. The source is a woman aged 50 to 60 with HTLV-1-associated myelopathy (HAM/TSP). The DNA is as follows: TGTGCCAGCAGGGAGACAGGGGGAACAAACTATGGCTACACCTTC. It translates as CASRETGGTNYGYTF.